This T cell receptor (beta chain) was observed in a study of CD8+ T cells in alopecia areata. Study outcomes and limitations: Clonality was higher in lesional than normal scalp, especially in alopecia totalis/universalis.

Sequencing relied on a cDNA template that was reverse transcribed from extracted RNA. Generated by immunoSEQ multiplex PCR, the TCRdb table keeps only in-frame clones and is missing some. The data show about 150,000 clones, approximately 60% seen once. In germline, CDR1 is SQVTM, CDR2 ANQGSEA. The CDR3 is 17 amino acids. V lost 5 bases and J lost 0, with 17 bases in between. This clone was detected a few times. Its matching antigen is unknown. This receptor was taken from a human donor in good health. Material for sequencing was CD8+ T cells sorted from blood. V is TRBV29-1 and J is TRBJ2-6; the D gene could be TRBD1 or TRBD2 (5 bases each). The CDR3 nucleotides read TGCAGCGTTCCTAGTAGGGACCCAACCTCTGGGGCCAACGTCCTGACTTTC. Amino acid sequence: CSVPSRDPTSGANVLTF.